Below are 13 T cell receptor beta chains sequenced from a single sample in a study of T-cell memory formation after mild COVID-19. A single record per CDR3 protein comes from TCRdb applying MiXCR to the 5' RACE reads. Of 470,000 or so distinct CDR3 sequences listed, around a quarter are singletons. Sequenced input: PBMCs or a T cell subset sorted from them (not recorded which). The receptors stem from an adult woman who had mild COVID-19 (a few samples of this study predate the infection). Cell type and time point are not known.

In its sample, this clonotype was seen a few times. One end of the junction varies from germline; a read error may be responsible. This chain joins TRBV4-1 and TRBJ2-2; 7 nucleotides agree with TRBD1. From germline, CDR1 is MGHRA and CDR2 YSYEKL. The length of the CDR3 is 13 residues. CDR3 sequence reads: CASRDRDTGELFF. For the CDR3, the DNA is TGTGCCAGCAGAGACAGGGACACCGGGGAGCTGTTTTTT.

The chain uses TRBV25-1 and TRBJ2-5; D is possibly TRBD1 (6 bases). In germline, CDR1 is MGHDK, CDR2 SYGVNS. CDR3 length: 14 residues. With 3 bases removed from V and 3 bases from J, the gap between germline ends came to 11 bases. The CDR3: CASSDLWTEETQYF. CDR3 DNA: TGTGCCAGCAGTGATCTCTGGACAGAAGAGACCCAGTACTTC.

This clonotype came up a few times. The chain recombines TRBV2 with TRBJ1-2; D is undetermined. Germline V gives CDR1 SNHLY, CDR2 FYNNEI. The germline V and J ends were trimmed by 3 bases and 2 bases, with 7 bases remaining between them. The CDR3 length is 13 residues. The CDR3 DNA reads as TGTGCCAGCAGTGATAGCCTGAACTATGGCTACACCTTC. Protein: CASSDSLNYGYTF.

The chain couples TRBV5-6 to TRBJ1-1; 9 nucleotides agree with TRBD1. Germline values: CDR1 SGHDT, CDR2 YYEEEE. The junction had 12 bases not matched to a gene; V was cut back by 1 base and J by 11 bases. The CDR3 length is 15 residues. CDR3 DNA sequence: TGTGCCAGCAGCTTGCGCGGGACAGGGCTGATCCAGGCTTTCTTT. Amino acid sequence: CASSLRGTGLIQAFF. The complete variable domain, with remaining parts taken from reference TRBV5-6 and TRBJ1-1, reads DAGVTQSPTHLIKTRGQQVTLRCSPKSGHDTVSWYQQALGQGPQFIFQYYEEEERQRGNFPDRFSGHQFPNYSSELNVNALLLGDSALYLCASSLRGTGLIQAFFGQGTRLTVV.

This clonotype was seen more than once but under ten times. This rearrangement joins TRBV5-1 to TRBJ2-5; the match to TRBD2 covers 7 bases. The ends lost 4 bases at V and 4 bases at J; junction bases unmatched: 13. The V gene's germline CDR1 is SGHRS and CDR2 YFSETQ. CDR3 size: 16 residues. The CDR3 loop reads CASSTARSPSGETQYF. CDR3 in DNA: TGCGCCAGCAGCACGGCTCGCTCGCCTAGCGGAGAGACCCAGTACTTC.

This clonotype has more than one count but fewer than ten. The chain links TRBV3-1 to TRBJ2-1, with 9 bases matching TRBD1. The CDR3 contains 16 residues. The V gene end was trimmed by 5 bases and the J gene end by 9 bases; junction bases not matched to a gene: 14. The V gene's germline CDR1 is LGHDT and CDR2 YNNKEL (reference sequence). CDR3 loop: CASSTRTGGGFGEQFF. CDR3 in DNA: TGTGCCAGCAGCACTCGTACAGGGGGCGGATTTGGTGAGCAGTTCTTC.

Only a few counts were recorded for this clonotype. V gene TRBV20-1 combines with J gene TRBJ2-3; possible D gene TRBD1, 5 bases. Germline values: CDR1 DFQATT, CDR2 SNEGSKA (reference sequence). The V and J ends lost 4 bases and 0 bases respectively, with 20 bases between them. This CDR3 region has 17 residues. CDR3 DNA sequence: TGCAGTGCTATCCGTCCCTCTGGGGCGGCTAGCACAGATACGCAGTATTTT. Translating it yields CSAIRPSGAASTDTQYF.

This clonotype has just a few counts. The rearrangement joins TRBV4-1 to TRBJ2-4; 7 nucleotides match TRBD2. The CDR3 has 16 residues. V dropped 4 bases and J dropped 6; count of bases not matched to a gene: 12. Germline V gene sequence: CDR1 MGHRA, CDR2 YSYEKL. CDR3: CASSPPSGLVGNIQYF. Here the CDR3 DNA reads TGCGCCAGCAGCCCACCAAGTGGACTAGTGGGAAACATTCAGTACTTC.

This clonotype has ten or more counts. The chain has TRBV24-1 and TRBJ1-5; D perhaps matches TRBD1 (6 bases). Deletions cut 9 bases from V and 3 bases from J, with 11 bases between. Germline-derived CDR1 and CDR2 are KGHDR and SFDVKD. This CDR3 comprises 13 residues. The CDR3 is CATSDSLNQPQHF. In DNA form, the CDR3 reads TGTGCCACCTCGGACAGCCTCAATCAGCCCCAGCATTTT.

The rearrangement links TRBV7-3 to TRBJ2-1; D tentatively fits TRBD1 or TRBD2 (5 bases each). Per germline, CDR1 SGHTA and CDR2 FQGTGA. The CDR3 runs to 13 residues. The V end was cut by 5 bases, the J end by 5 bases, with 10 bases between. CDR3 in amino acids: CASSAGANNEQFF. In DNA form, the CDR3 reads TGTGCCAGCAGCGCCGGGGCGAACAATGAGCAGTTCTTC.

The chain employs TRBV28 and TRBJ2-2, with D maybe TRBD2 (5 bases). Deletions cut 6 bases from V and 6 bases from J, with 8 bases between. The CDR3 is 12 amino acids. Germline CDR1 is MDHEN and CDR2 is SYDVKM. In nucleotides, the CDR3 is TGTGCCAGCAGACTACTAGCCGGGGAGCTGTTTTTT. It yields the protein CASRLLAGELFF.

This clonotype was detected only a few times. J is TRBJ1-1 and V is TRBV7-3; 7 positions agree with TRBD1. This CDR3 spans 14 amino acids. CDR1 and CDR2 from the germline V gene are SGHTA and FQGTGA. V lost 5 bases to trimming and J lost 4 bases; unmatched junction nucleotides: 7. CDR3 sequence reads: CASSTRGSGTEAFF. CDR3 sequence (DNA): TGTGCCAGCAGCACCAGGGGGTCGGGCACTGAAGCTTTCTTT.

The chain is built from TRBV14 and TRBJ2-7; the match to TRBD1 covers 7 bases. The CDR3 is 14 residues long. J gave up 2 bases and V 4 bases, and 5 bases lay outside the gene matches. Germline V gene lookup returns CDR1 SGHDN and CDR2 FVKESK. As DNA, the CDR3 is TGTGCCAGCAGCCCGTGGGACAGACCCTACGAGCAGTACTTC. Protein sequence: CASSPWDRPYEQYF.